These T cell receptor beta chains were read from a single sample in a study of spatial heterogeneity in lung cancer. MiXCR, run by TCRdb on the 5' RACE reads, gives a single entry per CDR3 protein. This sample has some 40,000 distinct CDR3 sequences; 5.2% occur once, and the top ten carry about a quarter. The sample was PBMCs, taken at surgery. The receptors were gathered from a female donor with early-stage non-small cell lung cancer. Each CDR3 is given with its conserved first and last residue. A D gene is named only where the DNA matches it firmly. Clone size, where shown, is once, few, many, or a class for clones that have expanded.

j_gene: TRBJ1-6; d_gene: .; abundance: many; v_gene: TRBV5-6; CDR3aa: CASQPRPSHSSYNSPLHF; CDR3nt: TGTGCCAGCCAGCCACGGCCCTCGCATAGCTCCTATAATTCACCCCTCCACTTT
j_gene: TRBJ1-6; d_gene: TRBD1; abundance: few; v_gene: TRBV30; CDR3aa: CAATPTGSILHF; CDR3nt: TGTGCCGCCACTCCGACAGGGTCCATCCTCCACTTT
j_gene: TRBJ1-1; d_gene: .; abundance: many; v_gene: TRBV5-1; CDR3aa: CASSKPGLDTEAFF; CDR3nt: TGCGCCAGCAGCAAGCCGGGTTTAGACACTGAAGCTTTCTTT
j_gene: TRBJ2-1; d_gene: TRBD2; abundance: many; v_gene: TRBV12-3/TRBV12-4; CDR3aa: CASSLGSGAYNEQFF; CDR3nt: TGTGCCAGCAGTTTGGGTAGCGGGGCATACAATGAGCAGTTCTTC
j_gene: TRBJ1-5; d_gene: .; abundance: few; v_gene: TRBV1; CDR3aa: CTSSQGGPNQPQHF; CDR3nt: TGCACCAGCAGCCAAGGGGGGCCCAATCAGCCCCAGCATTTT
j_gene: TRBJ2-7; d_gene: TRBD1; abundance: many; v_gene: TRBV4-3; CDR3aa: CASSQSPVGQGIVRQYF; CDR3nt: TGCGCCAGCAGCCAATCCCCAGTGGGACAGGGGATAGTAAGGCAGTACTTC
j_gene: TRBJ1-2; d_gene: .; abundance: many; v_gene: TRBV30; CDR3aa: CAWSVAGAGWGYTF; CDR3nt: TGTGCCTGGAGTGTCGCAGGGGCTGGATGGGGCTACACCTTC
j_gene: TRBJ2-1; d_gene: TRBD2; abundance: many; v_gene: TRBV7-8; CDR3aa: CASSSSGGTGNEQFF; CDR3nt: TGTGCCAGCAGTTCTAGCGGGGGGACGGGTAATGAGCAGTTCTTC
j_gene: TRBJ2-1; d_gene: TRBD2; abundance: many; v_gene: TRBV11-2; CDR3aa: CACRTSGYNEQFF; CDR3nt: TGTGCCTGTAGGACTAGCGGGTACAATGAGCAGTTCTTC
j_gene: TRBJ1-2; d_gene: .; abundance: many; v_gene: TRBV6-5; CDR3aa: CASSLQGAYGYTF; CDR3nt: TGTGCCAGCAGTCTGCAGGGAGCCTATGGCTACACCTTC
j_gene: TRBJ2-5; d_gene: .; abundance: .; v_gene: TRBV11-2; CDR3aa: CASSLGQETQYF; CDR3nt: TGTGCCAGCAGCTTAGGGCAAGAGACCCAGTACTTC
j_gene: TRBJ2-2; d_gene: TRBD1; abundance: many; v_gene: TRBV9; CDR3aa: CASSVGGQGSTGELFF; CDR3nt: TGTGCCAGCAGCGTAGGGGGACAGGGTAGCACCGGGGAGCTGTTTTTT
j_gene: TRBJ2-3; d_gene: .; abundance: few; v_gene: TRBV20-1; CDR3aa: CSATGESDTQYF; CDR3nt: TGCAGTGCTACGGGGGAGTCAGATACGCAGTATTTT
j_gene: TRBJ1-2; d_gene: .; abundance: .; v_gene: TRBV7-2; CDR3aa: CASSLGGHLGSYGYTF; CDR3nt: TGTGCCAGCAGCTTAGGGGGGCACCTGGGGTCCTATGGCTACACCTTC
j_gene: TRBJ2-3; d_gene: .; abundance: many; v_gene: TRBV25-1; CDR3aa: CASSEWVADTDTQYF; CDR3nt: TGTGCCAGCAGTGAATGGGTGGCAGACACAGATACGCAGTATTTT
j_gene: TRBJ2-2; d_gene: TRBD2; abundance: .; v_gene: TRBV9; CDR3aa: CASSVFSGVTGELFF; CDR3nt: TGTGCCAGCAGCGTGTTTAGCGGGGTCACCGGGGAGCTGTTTTTT
j_gene: TRBJ2-5; d_gene: TRBD2; abundance: few; v_gene: TRBV15; CDR3aa: CATSTPGGETQYF; CDR3nt: TGTGCCACCAGCACTCCGGGGGGGGAGACCCAGTACTTC
j_gene: TRBJ1-1; d_gene: .; abundance: few; v_gene: TRBV5-1; CDR3aa: CASSLGGQRNTEAFF; CDR3nt: TGCGCCAGCAGCTTGGGAGGACAGCGGAACACTGAAGCTTTCTTT
j_gene: TRBJ2-7; d_gene: TRBD2; abundance: many; v_gene: TRBV5-6; CDR3aa: CASSLGGTTYEQYF; CDR3nt: TGTGCCAGCAGCTTGGGTGGGACTACCTACGAGCAGTACTTC
j_gene: TRBJ2-3; d_gene: .; abundance: many; v_gene: TRBV27; CDR3aa: CAASGQGSTDTQYF; CDR3nt: TGTGCCGCCTCGGGGCAGGGGAGCACAGATACGCAGTATTTT
j_gene: TRBJ1-5; d_gene: .; abundance: many; v_gene: TRBV7-7; CDR3aa: CAPSRTAEGNQPQHF; CDR3nt: TGTGCTCCCAGCCGGACAGCGGAGGGCAATCAGCCCCAGCATTTT
j_gene: TRBJ1-4; d_gene: TRBD1; abundance: many; v_gene: TRBV9; CDR3aa: CASSKMGTGDEKLFF; CDR3nt: TGTGCCAGCAGCAAGATGGGGACAGGGGATGAAAAACTGTTTTTT
j_gene: TRBJ2-1; d_gene: .; abundance: medium-sized; v_gene: TRBV5-1; CDR3aa: CASSLVPLGEQFF; CDR3nt: TGCGCCAGCAGCTTGGTGCCCCTGGGGGAGCAGTTCTTC
j_gene: TRBJ2-5; d_gene: TRBD2; abundance: few; v_gene: TRBV6-6; CDR3aa: CASSWRGNQETQYF; CDR3nt: TGTGCCAGCAGTTGGCGGGGGAACCAAGAGACCCAGTACTTC
j_gene: TRBJ2-4; d_gene: .; abundance: many; v_gene: TRBV6-5; CDR3aa: CATTQENIQYF; CDR3nt: TGTGCCACCACGCAAGAAAACATTCAGTACTTC
j_gene: TRBJ2-5; d_gene: TRBD2; abundance: .; v_gene: TRBV9; CDR3aa: CASSVAWGGQETQYF; CDR3nt: TGTGCCAGCAGCGTAGCTTGGGGGGGACAAGAGACCCAGTACTTC
j_gene: TRBJ2-4; d_gene: .; abundance: many; v_gene: TRBV11-2; CDR3aa: CASSLISPARAKNIQYF; CDR3nt: TGTGCCAGCAGCTTAATATCCCCGGCAAGAGCCAAAAACATTCAGTACTTC
j_gene: TRBJ2-7; d_gene: .; abundance: .; v_gene: TRBV4-2; CDR3aa: CASSQGAGSSYEQYF; CDR3nt: TGTGCCAGCAGCCAAGGTGCAGGTAGCTCCTACGAGCAGTACTTC
j_gene: TRBJ2-7; d_gene: .; abundance: many; v_gene: TRBV2; CDR3aa: CASSTGTSAVF; CDR3nt: TGTGCCAGCAGTACCGGGACGTCGGCAGTCTTC
j_gene: TRBJ2-7; d_gene: .; abundance: many; v_gene: TRBV5-1; CDR3aa: CASSSGGGSYEQYF; CDR3nt: TGCGCCAGCAGCTCGGGCGGAGGTTCCTACGAGCAGTACTTC
j_gene: TRBJ1-2; d_gene: TRBD1; abundance: many; v_gene: TRBV27; CDR3aa: CASSFPGQAGYTF; CDR3nt: TGTGCCAGCAGTTTCCCCGGACAGGCTGGCTACACCTTC
j_gene: TRBJ1-2; d_gene: .; abundance: many; v_gene: TRBV5-5; CDR3aa: CASSFLTGYGYTF; CDR3nt: TGTGCCAGCAGCTTTCTGACAGGCTATGGCTACACCTTC
j_gene: TRBJ1-2; d_gene: TRBD1; abundance: many; v_gene: TRBV5-4; CDR3aa: CASSLRTGYGYTF; CDR3nt: TGTGCCAGCAGCTTGCGGACAGGTTATGGCTACACCTTC
j_gene: TRBJ1-1; d_gene: .; abundance: many; v_gene: TRBV4-1; CDR3aa: CASSQARTVNTEAFF; CDR3nt: TGCGCCAGCAGCCAAGCCCGGACCGTGAACACTGAAGCTTTCTTT
j_gene: TRBJ2-3; d_gene: .; abundance: many; v_gene: TRBV5-4; CDR3aa: CASSSPDSTDTQYF; CDR3nt: TGTGCCAGCAGCTCCCCGGACAGCACAGATACGCAGTATTTT
j_gene: TRBJ2-3; d_gene: TRBD2; abundance: few; v_gene: TRBV5-4; CDR3aa: CASSPGTSGVTDTQYF; CDR3nt: TGTGCCAGCAGCCCTGGGACTAGCGGGGTCACAGATACGCAGTATTTT
j_gene: TRBJ2-6; d_gene: .; abundance: many; v_gene: TRBV20-1; CDR3aa: CSASPGELSGANVLTF; CDR3nt: TGCAGTGCTAGTCCAGGAGAGCTCTCTGGGGCCAACGTCCTGACTTTC
j_gene: TRBJ2-7; d_gene: .; abundance: many; v_gene: TRBV7-9; CDR3aa: CASSSLGVEQYF; CDR3nt: TGTGCCAGCAGCTCCTTAGGGGTCGAGCAGTACTTC
j_gene: TRBJ1-4; d_gene: .; abundance: many; v_gene: TRBV28; CDR3aa: CASSSTTTNEKLFF; CDR3nt: TGTGCCAGCAGTTCGACAACAACTAATGAAAAACTGTTTTTT